The clone carrying this T cell receptor (beta chain) was picked up a small number of times. What it recognizes is unknown. This sample stems from a study of brain metastases from non-small cell lung cancer. Whole-study findings and limits: Metastases had sparse T cells but largely shared repertoires with primaries. T-cell infiltration was lower in brain metastases than primaries (P < 0.001).

This CDR3 region has 13 residues. V was cut by 3 bases and J by 4 bases, with 12 bases left in between. CDR1 SQVTM and CDR2 ANQGSEA come from the germline V gene. Assay used: immunoSEQ multiplex PCR; TCRdb lists only in-frame clones, some missing. The sample has some 7,700 clones; about 82% are singletons. This receptor was obtained from a donor at least 40 years old with non-small cell lung cancer. Material: primary lung tumor tissue. The J gene is TRBJ2-5, the V gene TRBV29-1, with a tentative D call TRBD1 (6 bases). The CDR3 DNA follows: TGCAGCGTTGAGTCAGGGGCGAGAGAGACCCAGTACTTC. Translating gives CSVESGARETQYF. The variable domain in full, with the rest retrieved from reference TRBV29-1 and TRBJ2-5, is SAVISQKPSRDICQRGTSLTIQCQVDSQVTMMFWYRQQPGQSLTLIATANQGSEATYESGFVIDKFPISRPNLTFSTLTVSNMSPEDSSIYLCSVESGARETQYFGPGTRLLVL.